This T cell receptor beta chain was captured by sequencing in a study of blood T cell repertoires in COVID-19. Study-level background: Acute-phase and convalescent COVID-19 samples originated in the United States, Italy and Spain. From T cells, B-cell-depleted T cells, or PBMCs came the material, which was cDNA or gDNA.

This clone was picked up one time. As handled by the study authors: Researchers report that nucleated cell counts were estimated from reference gene primer amplification. The assay was immunoSEQ multiplex PCR, and TCRdb's table has in-frame clones only and misses some. V, J and clone size were drawn from that table, and D and trimming were deduced from the DNA. The sample holds approximately 22,000 clones, 70% to 90% seen once. The CDR3 is 19 residues long. Trimming took 3 bases from V and 0 from J; bases not matched to a gene: 15. Germline V gene lookup returns CDR1 DFQATT and CDR2 SNEGSKA (reference sequence).

The TCR sequence derives from a woman in her 70s with COVID-19, enrolled during active disease. The chain carries TRBV20-1 and TRBJ2-1; 9 positions match TRBD2. Sequences were obtained from peripheral blood. Here the CDR3 DNA reads TGCAGTGCTAGTCGGCTAGCGGGGCGCCTTCGAACCTCCTACAATGAGCAGTTCTTC. Residues: CSASRLAGRLRTSYNEQFF.